The clone carrying this TCR beta chain occurred many times. Each CDR3 protein gets one entry after TCRdb re-called the RT-PCR reads with MiXCR. The data show approximately 500,000 distinct CDR3 sequences, under 30% seen once. Germline assignment: CDR1 MNHNS and CDR2 SASEGT. With 6 bases removed from V and 0 bases from J, the gap between germline ends came to 11 bases. The CDR3 sequence is 14 residues long. The sample comes from a study of response to subunit inactivated influenza vaccine. This sample also belongs to another study, concerning T cells expressing NK-cell markers. That work contributes: In generating TCR beta cDNA, 5'RACE template switching with UMIs was used.

V and J are TRBV6-1 and TRBJ2-5; a weak D match, TRBD1 (6 bases). This sequence originates from a man aged 45 to 65 who received an inactivated influenza vaccine. The sequencing used CD4+ T cells sorted from PBMCs, collected 11 to 12 days after vaccination. The CDR3 protein is CASSRGPYQETQYF. The DNA for the CDR3 is TGTGCCAGCAGCAGGGGTCCGTACCAAGAGACCCAGTACTTC.